What follows are 22 T cell receptor beta chains derived from one specimen sequenced in a study of cytomegalovirus exposure and HLA in healthy donors. The study ran its PCR with 60 Vbeta and 13 Jbeta primers. Generated by immunoSEQ multiplex PCR, the TCRdb table keeps only in-frame clones and is missing some. The sample gives about 140,000 clones, 80% of which show up once; around 4.3% is in the top ten. Sequencing was performed on PBMCs. These TCRs come from a man in his forties or fifties in good health and CMV-seronegative.

This rearrangement joins TRBV28 to TRBJ1-1; D uncertain. This CDR3 has 14 amino acids. In germline, CDR1 is MDHEN, CDR2 SYDVKM. The germline V and J ends were trimmed by 3 bases and 0 bases, with 8 bases remaining between them. This CDR3 reads CASSLVSMNTEAFF. The DNA for the CDR3 is TGTGCCAGCAGTTTGGTCAGTATGAACACTGAAGCTTTCTTT.

The V call is TRBV6-6, the J call TRBJ1-1; TRBD1 is a possible D gene (5 bases). The CDR3 is made up of 13 amino acids. V lost 7 bases, J lost 3 bases, and 12 bases lay in between. Germline V CDR1 and CDR2: MNHNY, SVGAGI (reference sequence). DNA of the CDR3: TGTGCCAGCATATGGGGGGGGGACACTGAAGCTTTCTTT. Amino acids: CASIWGGDTEAFF.

The CDR3 region is CASSQVSLAVYNEQFF. The CDR3, as DNA: TGCGCCAGCAGCCAAGTATCGCTAGCGGTATACAATGAGCAGTTCTTC. The chain joins TRBV4-1 to TRBJ2-1, with 7 bases that match TRBD2. Trimming cost V 1 base and J 4 bases; bases outside gene matches: 7. CDR3 size: 16 residues. Germline V gene sequence: CDR1 MGHRA, CDR2 YSYEKL.

The sample holds a few counts of this clone. V and J are TRBV2 and TRBJ1-1; D is uncertain. This CDR3 is built from 12 residues. Trimming removed 9 bases at V and 1 base at J, with 9 bases between. The germline V gene encodes CDR1 SNHLY and CDR2 FYNNEI. CDR3 sequence reads: CASVSRNTEAFF. The DNA of the CDR3 is TGTGCCAGTGTTTCGCGGAACACTGAAGCTTTCTTT.

The J gene is TRBJ1-4, the V gene TRBV13; D is unclear. The CDR3 sequence is 19 residues long. Germline V lookup: CDR1 PRHDT, CDR2 FYEKMQ (reference sequence). The germline V and J ends were trimmed by 0 bases and 2 bases, with 19 bases remaining between them. The CDR3 nucleotides are TGTGCCAGCAGCTTAGGATCGTCCTCGAGGCTACGGACTAATGAAAAACTGTTTTTT. This gives the protein CASSLGSSSRLRTNEKLFF.

This clone came up once. V usage is TRBV5-1 and J usage is TRBJ2-1; 8 bases are a match to TRBD2. V was clipped by 4 bases and J by 0 bases; unmatched bases: 9. The germline V gene encodes CDR1 SGHRS and CDR2 YFSETQ. This CDR3 is built from 17 residues. The CDR3 protein is CASSTVVAGSSYNEQFF. The DNA of the CDR3 is TGCGCCAGCAGCACGGTTGTAGCGGGGAGCTCCTACAATGAGCAGTTCTTC.

This clone was recorded a few times. V gene TRBV6-1 combines with J gene TRBJ2-1; D possibly corresponds to TRBD2 (7 bases). The CDR3 is made up of 14 amino acids. Germline loops: CDR1 MNHNS, CDR2 SASEGT. The germline V and J ends were trimmed by 4 bases and 9 bases, with 16 bases remaining between them. In nucleotides, the CDR3 is TGTGCCAGCAGTGTCGGGGGGCTTAGGGGTGAGCAGTTCTTC. This encodes CASSVGGLRGEQFF.

The V and J genes are TRBV6-1 and TRBJ1-2, with 7 bases lining up with TRBD1. The CDR3 sequence is 14 residues long. Germline-derived CDR1 and CDR2 are MNHNS and SASEGT. J was trimmed by 4 bases and V by 3 bases; bases with no gene match: 5. This CDR3 is CASSDWGQSYGYTF. DNA for the CDR3: TGTGCCAGCAGTGATTGGGGACAGTCCTATGGCTACACCTTC.

The chain carries TRBV7-8 and TRBJ1-5, with a weak D call TRBD1 (5 bases). The CDR3 is 17 residues long. From germline, CDR1 is SGHVS and CDR2 FQNEAQ. Trimming cost V 5 bases and J 2 bases, with 19 bases left between them. The DNA for the CDR3 is TGTGCCAGCAGCGGCAGGGCAGGGCCTGCCCGCAATCAGCCCCAGCATTTT. This sequence encodes CASSGRAGPARNQPQHF.

The chain employs TRBV7-9 and TRBJ1-5, with 10 bases fitting TRBD1. The ends lost 1 base at V and 6 bases at J; junction bases unmatched: 12. Germline V gene lookup returns CDR1 SEHNR and CDR2 FQNEAQ (reference sequence). The CDR3 is made up of 18 amino acids. CDR3 bases: TGTGCCAGCAGCTTAGTAGTGGGGCGCGACAGGGGGCTTCAGCCCCAGCATTTT. This codes for CASSLVVGRDRGLQPQHF.

This chain connects TRBV14 to TRBJ1-1; D perhaps matches TRBD1 (5 bases). Germline values: CDR1 SGHDN, CDR2 FVKESK. V was cut by 1 base and J by 1 base, with 10 bases left in between. This CDR3 contains 15 residues. The CDR3 loop reads CASSQVLTANTEAFF. The CDR3 DNA sequence: TGTGCCAGCAGCCAAGTCCTGACAGCGAACACTGAAGCTTTCTTT.

The chain links TRBV7-8 to TRBJ1-5, with no clear D. In germline, CDR1 is SGHVS, CDR2 FQNEAQ. The V and J ends lost 0 bases and 0 bases respectively, with 9 bases between them. This CDR3 has 16 residues. CDR3 in amino acids: CASSLAPSDSNQPQHF. CDR3 coding DNA: TGTGCCAGCAGCTTAGCCCCCAGTGATAGCAATCAGCCCCAGCATTTT.

The rearrangement uses TRBV15 and TRBJ2-5; 7 bases match TRBD1. The tail of the sequence fits TRBJ2-7 better, so the J call may be wrong. The CDR3 sequence is 15 residues long. Germline-derived CDR1 and CDR2 are LNHNV and YYDKDF (reference sequence). This CDR3 reads CATSKTGLSSYEQYF. CDR3 DNA: TGTGCCACCAGCAAGACAGGGTTGAGCTCCTACGAGCAGTACTTC.

The chain couples TRBV28 to TRBJ1-6, with 9 bases fitting TRBD1. CDR1 is MDHEN, CDR2 SYDVKM, per germline. The CDR3 extends over 18 amino acids. V lost 3 bases, J lost 7 bases, and 13 bases stayed unmatched. This CDR3 is CASSLTGTGLGMNSPLHF. The CDR3 DNA reads TGTGCCAGCAGTTTGACCGGGACAGGGTTAGGGATGAATTCACCCCTCCACTTT.

This sequence joins TRBV19 and TRBJ1-1, with TRBD1 matching 7 bases. This CDR3 region has 14 residues. V dropped 9 bases and J dropped 5; count of bases not matched to a gene: 12. Germline V CDR1 and CDR2: LNHDA, SQIVND (reference sequence). The CDR3 region is CASEQGRERTEAFF. CDR3 DNA: TGTGCCAGCGAACAGGGGCGTGAACGGACTGAAGCTTTCTTT.

The chain joins TRBV19 to TRBJ1-5; D not resolved. The CDR3 is 19 residues long. Germline V lookup: CDR1 LNHDA, CDR2 SQIVND (reference sequence). V was clipped by 8 bases and J by 1 base, with 27 bases between them. This CDR3 is CASQVTGQMVRGSNQPQHF. Written as DNA, the CDR3 is TGTGCCAGTCAAGTTACGGGTCAGATGGTTCGCGGGAGCAATCAGCCCCAGCATTTT.

V and J are TRBV10-3 and TRBJ2-5, with D possibly TRBD1 on 6 matching bases. The last part of the DNA fits TRBJ2-7 better; the J call may be wrong. Germline CDR1 and CDR2: ENHRY and SYGVKD. This CDR3 is built from 14 residues. The CDR3 here is CATLSRGDSYEQYF. CDR3 nucleotide sequence: TGTGCCACCCTTTCCAGGGGAGACTCCTACGAGCAGTACTTC.

This clone was observed once. The DNA for the CDR3 is TGTGCCAGCTCACCCCAGGGCAATCAGCCCCAGCATTTT. Translation gives CASSPQGNQPQHF. The V and J genes are TRBV18 and TRBJ1-5, with D hard to call. This CDR3 is built from 13 residues. CDR1 is KGHSH and CDR2 is LQKENI in the germline V gene. Trimming took 3 bases from V and 2 from J, leaving 5 bases between them.

A few counts support this clone. The V call is TRBV5-6, the J call TRBJ2-1, with unresolved D. The germline gives CDR1 SGHDT, CDR2 YYEEEE. This CDR3 has 15 amino acids. Between the trimmed V and J ends, which lost 1 base and 4 bases, there was a span of 12 bases. The CDR3 reads CASSLPPGQYNEQFF. The CDR3 DNA reads TGTGCCAGCAGCTTGCCCCCTGGCCAGTACAATGAGCAGTTCTTC. Drawing the rest from reference TRBV5-6 and TRBJ2-1, the complete variable domain is DAGVTQSPTHLIKTRGQQVTLRCSPKSGHDTVSWYQQALGQGPQFIFQYYEEEERQRGNFPDRFSGHQFPNYSSELNVNALLLGDSALYLCASSLPPGQYNEQFFGPGTRLTVL.

The chain combines TRBV6-1 with TRBJ1-5; TRBD1 matches at 8 bases. This CDR3 region has 13 residues. Germline V lookup: CDR1 MNHNS, CDR2 SASEGT. V lost 8 bases to trimming and J lost 5 bases; unmatched junction nucleotides: 5. CDR3 region: CASATGVDQPQHF. As DNA, the CDR3 is TGTGCCAGCGCGACAGGGGTTGATCAGCCCCAGCATTTT.

CDR3 sequence (DNA): TGTGCCAGCAGCTTGAGGTCGGGGAGGGATGGCTACACCTTC. It is translated as CASSLRSGRDGYTF. This sequence joins TRBV7-2 and TRBJ1-2; D is uncertain. Between the trimmed V and J ends, which lost 3 bases and 6 bases, there was a span of 14 bases. Germline loops: CDR1 SGHTA, CDR2 FQGNSA. The CDR3 is 14 amino acids.

For the CDR3, the DNA is TGTGCCAGCTACAACCCGGGACACGGGGTGAGGGGCACTGAAGCTTTCTTT. Translated: CASYNPGHGVRGTEAFF. The rearrangement uses TRBV19 and TRBJ1-1; D is possibly TRBD1 (6 bases). Germline loops: CDR1 LNHDA, CDR2 SQIVND (reference sequence). CDR3 length: 17 residues. The V end lost 9 bases, the J end lost 4 bases, and 27 bases lay between the germline ends.